This entry is about one TCR beta chain. The antigen is unknown. This sample was taken from a study of CD4 T cells in relation to SARS-CoV-2 and coronaviruses. The wider study: Shared crossreactive spike epitopes were mapped to their HLA restriction.

The unexposed donors gave CD4+ T cells in 2011-2018, prior to COVID-19. After about 10 days of culture, CD4+ T cells were isolated. As cell numbers allowed, unexposed-donor CD4+ T cells faced SARS-CoV-2 S/N and four cold-coronavirus spikes. Repertoires were generated with immunoSEQ multiplex PCR, while TCRdb's copy carries only in-frame clones and drops some. The data show some 25,000 clones, more than 60% seen once. The germline V gene encodes CDR1 SGHNT and CDR2 YENEEA. The CDR3 sequence is 14 residues long. V shed 1 base and J shed 5 bases, with 10 bases lying between them. This rearrangement joins TRBV11-3 to TRBJ2-3; D possibly uses TRBD1 or TRBD2 (5 bases each). Sequenced input: CD4+ T cells from PBMCs, cultured in vitro. The receptor's source is a human donor in good health. The CDR3 sequence is CASSLGRDGDTQYF. The CDR3 nucleotides read TGTGCCAGCAGCTTAGGACGGGACGGAGATACGCAGTATTTT.